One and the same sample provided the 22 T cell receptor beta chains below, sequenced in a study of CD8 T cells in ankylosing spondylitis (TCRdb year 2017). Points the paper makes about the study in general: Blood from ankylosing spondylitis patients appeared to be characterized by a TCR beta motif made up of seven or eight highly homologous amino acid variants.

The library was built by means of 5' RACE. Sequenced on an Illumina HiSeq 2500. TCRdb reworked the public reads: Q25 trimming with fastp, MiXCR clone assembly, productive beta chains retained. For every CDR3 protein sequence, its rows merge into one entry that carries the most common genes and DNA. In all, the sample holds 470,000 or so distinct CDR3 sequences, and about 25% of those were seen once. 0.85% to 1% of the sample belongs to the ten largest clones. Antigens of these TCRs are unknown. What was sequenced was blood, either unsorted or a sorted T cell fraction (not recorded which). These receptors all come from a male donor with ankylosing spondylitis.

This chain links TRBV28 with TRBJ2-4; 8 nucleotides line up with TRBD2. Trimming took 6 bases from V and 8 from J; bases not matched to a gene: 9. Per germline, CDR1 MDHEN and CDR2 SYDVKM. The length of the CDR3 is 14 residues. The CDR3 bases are TGTGCCAGCAGGTCCCCGGGGGGGCAGTACATTCAGTACTTC. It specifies CASRSPGGQYIQYF.

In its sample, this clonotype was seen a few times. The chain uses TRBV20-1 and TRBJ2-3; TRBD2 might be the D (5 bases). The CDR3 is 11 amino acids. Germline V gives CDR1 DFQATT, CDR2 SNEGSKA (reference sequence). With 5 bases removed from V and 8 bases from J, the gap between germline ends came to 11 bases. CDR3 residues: CSAETRVTQYF. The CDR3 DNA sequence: TGCAGTGCTGAAACTAGGGTTACGCAGTATTTT.

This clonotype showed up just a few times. The CDR3 spells CASSLEGQGYNEQYF. CDR3 DNA: TGTGCCAGCAGCTTAGAGGGACAGGGTTATAACGAGCAGTACTTC. The genes are TRBV7-8 and TRBJ2-7; 9 bases line up with TRBD1. Germline CDR1 is SGHVS and CDR2 is FQNEAQ. This CDR3 contains 15 residues. V trimming: 1 base; J trimming: 5 bases; junction bases outside the gene matches: 6.

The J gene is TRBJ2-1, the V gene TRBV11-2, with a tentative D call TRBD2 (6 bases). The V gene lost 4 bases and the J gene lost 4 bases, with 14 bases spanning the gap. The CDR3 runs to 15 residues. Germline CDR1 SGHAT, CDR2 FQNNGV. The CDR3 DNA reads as TGTGCCAGCAGCTCCTGGACGGGGGAGTACAATGAGCAGTTCTTC. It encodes CASSSWTGEYNEQFF.

The CDR3 loop is CATSRDHKLWRYTF. CDR3 in DNA: TGTGCCACCAGCAGAGATCACAAGCTATGGAGGTACACCTTC. V and J are TRBV15 and TRBJ1-2; the D is unclear. V lost 0 bases and J 11 bases, leaving 16 bases between the germline ends. The CDR3 totals 14 residues. CDR1 is LNHNV and CDR2 is YYDKDF in the germline V gene (reference sequence).

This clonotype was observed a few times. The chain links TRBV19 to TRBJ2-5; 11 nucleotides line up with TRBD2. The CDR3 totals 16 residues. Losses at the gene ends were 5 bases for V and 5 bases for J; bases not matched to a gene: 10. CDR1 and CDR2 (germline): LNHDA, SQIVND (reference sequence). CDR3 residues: CASSFWTSGRPETQYF. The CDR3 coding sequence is TGTGCCAGTAGTTTCTGGACTAGCGGGCGACCGGAGACCCAGTACTTC.

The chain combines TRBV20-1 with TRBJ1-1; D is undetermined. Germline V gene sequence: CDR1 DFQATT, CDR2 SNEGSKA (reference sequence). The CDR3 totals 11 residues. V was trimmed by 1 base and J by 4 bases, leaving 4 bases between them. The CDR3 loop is CSARGVTEAFF. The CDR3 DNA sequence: TGCAGTGCTAGAGGCGTCACTGAAGCTTTCTTT.

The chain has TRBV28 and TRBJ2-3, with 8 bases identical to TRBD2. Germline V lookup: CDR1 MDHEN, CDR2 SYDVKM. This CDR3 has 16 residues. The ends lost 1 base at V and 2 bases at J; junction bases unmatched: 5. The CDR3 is CASSLSASGLTDTQYF. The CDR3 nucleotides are TGTGCCAGCAGTTTATCAGCTAGCGGGCTCACAGATACGCAGTATTTT.

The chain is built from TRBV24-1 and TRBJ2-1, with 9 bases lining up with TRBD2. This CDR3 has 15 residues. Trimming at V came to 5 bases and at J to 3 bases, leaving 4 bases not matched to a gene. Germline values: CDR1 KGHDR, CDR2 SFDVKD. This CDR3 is CATSAAGGLYNEQFF. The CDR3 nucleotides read TGTGCCACCAGTGCCGCGGGAGGGCTCTACAATGAGCAGTTCTTC.

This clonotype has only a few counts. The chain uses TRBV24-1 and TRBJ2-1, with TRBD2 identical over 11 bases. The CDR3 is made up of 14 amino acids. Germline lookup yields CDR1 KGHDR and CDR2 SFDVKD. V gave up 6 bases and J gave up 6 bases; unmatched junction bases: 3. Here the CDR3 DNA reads TGTGCCACCAGTAGAACTAGCGGGAGCAATGAGCAGTTCTTC. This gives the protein CATSRTSGSNEQFF.

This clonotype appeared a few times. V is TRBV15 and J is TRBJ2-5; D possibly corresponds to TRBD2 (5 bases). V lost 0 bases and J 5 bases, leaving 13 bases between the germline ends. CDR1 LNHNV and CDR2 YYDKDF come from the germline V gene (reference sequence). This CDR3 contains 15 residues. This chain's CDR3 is CATSRDSGRGETQYF. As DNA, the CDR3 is TGTGCCACCAGCAGAGATAGTGGGAGAGGGGAGACCCAGTACTTC.

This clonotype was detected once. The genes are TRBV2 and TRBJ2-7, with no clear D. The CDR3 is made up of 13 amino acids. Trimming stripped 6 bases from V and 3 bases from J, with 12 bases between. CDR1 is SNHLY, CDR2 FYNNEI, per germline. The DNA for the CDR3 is TGTGCCAGCAGGCGACCTAAGAGCTACGAGCAGTACTTC. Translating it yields CASRRPKSYEQYF.

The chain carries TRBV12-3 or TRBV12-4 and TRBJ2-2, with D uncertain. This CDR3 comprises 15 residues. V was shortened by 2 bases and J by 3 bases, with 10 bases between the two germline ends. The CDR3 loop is CASSLFLPDTGELFF. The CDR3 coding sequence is TGTGCCAGCAGTTTATTCCTGCCCGACACCGGGGAGCTGTTTTTT.

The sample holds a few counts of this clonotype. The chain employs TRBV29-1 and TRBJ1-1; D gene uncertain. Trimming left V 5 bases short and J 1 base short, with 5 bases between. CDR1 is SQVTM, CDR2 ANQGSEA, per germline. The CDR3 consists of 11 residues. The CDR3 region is CSVFTNTEAFF. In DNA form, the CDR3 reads TGCAGCGTTTTCACGAACACTGAAGCTTTCTTT.

The CDR3 DNA reads as TGTGCCAGCAGCCCGAGAAGCGGGGTAAGCTCCTACGAGCAGTACGTC. It specifies CASSPRSGVSSYEQYV. J is TRBJ2-7 and V is TRBV7-2; TRBD2 matches at 7 bases. CDR1 is SGHTA and CDR2 is FQGNSA in the germline V gene. The J segment lost 0 bases and the V segment lost 5 bases, leaving 10 bases of the junction unmatched. The length of the CDR3 is 16 residues.

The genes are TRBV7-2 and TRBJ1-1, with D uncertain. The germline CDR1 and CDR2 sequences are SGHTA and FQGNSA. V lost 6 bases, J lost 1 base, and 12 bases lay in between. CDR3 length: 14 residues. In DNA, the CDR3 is TGTGCCAGCAGTACCCGCCGACAGAACACTGAAGCTTTCTTT. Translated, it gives CASSTRRQNTEAFF. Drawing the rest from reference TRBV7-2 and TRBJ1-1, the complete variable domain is GAGVSQSPSNKVTEKGKDVELRCDPISGHTALYWYRQSLGQGLEFLIYFQGNSAPDKSGLPSDRFSAERTGGSVSTLTIQRTQQEDSAVYLCASSTRRQNTEAFFGQGTRLTVV.

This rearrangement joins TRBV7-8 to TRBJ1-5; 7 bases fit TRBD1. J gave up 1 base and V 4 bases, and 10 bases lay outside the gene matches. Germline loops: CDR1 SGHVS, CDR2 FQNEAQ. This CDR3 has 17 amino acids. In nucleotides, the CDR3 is TGTGCCAGCAGCTCTGACAGGGCGCGGGGAAGCAATCAGCCCCAGCATTTT. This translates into CASSSDRARGSNQPQHF.

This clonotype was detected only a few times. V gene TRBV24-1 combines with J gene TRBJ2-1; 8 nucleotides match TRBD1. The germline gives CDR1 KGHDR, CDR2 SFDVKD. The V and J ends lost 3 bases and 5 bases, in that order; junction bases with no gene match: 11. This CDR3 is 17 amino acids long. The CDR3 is CATSDRIGTGDNNEQFF. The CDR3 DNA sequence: TGTGCCACCAGTGATCGGATCGGGACAGGAGATAACAATGAGCAGTTCTTC.

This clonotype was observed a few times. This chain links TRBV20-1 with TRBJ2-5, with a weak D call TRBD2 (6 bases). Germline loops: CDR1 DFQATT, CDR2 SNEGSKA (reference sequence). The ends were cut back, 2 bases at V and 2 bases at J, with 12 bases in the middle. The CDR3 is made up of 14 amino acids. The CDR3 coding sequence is TGCAGTGCTAGACCTGGGACTTCTCAAGAGACCCAGTACTTC. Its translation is CSARPGTSQETQYF.

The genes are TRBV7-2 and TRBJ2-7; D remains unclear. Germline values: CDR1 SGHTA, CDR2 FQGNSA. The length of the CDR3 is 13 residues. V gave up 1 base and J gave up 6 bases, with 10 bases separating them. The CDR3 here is CASSLEFWGEQYF. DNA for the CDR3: TGTGCCAGCAGCTTAGAGTTTTGGGGCGAGCAGTACTTC.

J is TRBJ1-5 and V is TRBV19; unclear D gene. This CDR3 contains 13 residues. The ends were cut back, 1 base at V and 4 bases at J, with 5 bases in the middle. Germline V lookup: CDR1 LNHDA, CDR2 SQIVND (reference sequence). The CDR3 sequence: CASSIGQNQPQHF. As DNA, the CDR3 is TGTGCCAGTAGTATAGGCCAAAATCAGCCCCAGCATTTT.

The CDR3 here is CASRREGNTDTQYF. CDR3 sequence (DNA): TGTGCCAGCAGAAGAGAGGGAAACACAGATACGCAGTATTTT. The rearrangement joins TRBV25-1 to TRBJ2-3; D may be TRBD2 (5 bases). This CDR3 comprises 14 residues. Trimming cost V 6 bases and J 2 bases, with 12 bases left between them. Germline CDR1 reads MGHDK; CDR2 reads SYGVNS.